Reported below is one T cell receptor (beta chain). As yet, its antigen is unknown. Both 60 Vbeta primers and 13 Jbeta primers went into the PCR. Original data processing: Among the unique TCR beta chains that a later analysis counted, 70 million to 85 million in all, about 10 million were shared. Sequenced by immunoSEQ multiplex PCR; TCRdb stores in-frame clones only, minus some. The V and J calls and clone size come from that table; D and trimming were worked out from the DNA. The table lists 150,000 to 200,000 clones, around 79% of them singletons. This sample was included in a study of cytomegalovirus exposure and HLA in healthy donors. Study-level points and caveats: As confirmed in vitro, three CMV-associated chains were specific for CMV antigens.

This CDR3 is built from 15 residues. CDR1 is MDHEN and CDR2 is SYDVKM in the germline V gene. The J segment lost 8 bases and the V segment lost 7 bases, leaving 12 bases of the junction unmatched. This TCR came from a woman aged 45-59 years in good health and CMV-seropositive. The chain recombines TRBV28 with TRBJ1-2; 11 bases are shared with TRBD1. The sequenced sample consisted of PBMCs. The CDR3 DNA reads TGTGCCAGCAACCCAGGGGGACAGGGGGATCGGGGCTACACCTTC. It encodes CASNPGGQGDRGYTF.